A single sample gave rise to the 14 T cell receptor beta chains below, sequenced in a study of response to subunit inactivated influenza vaccine. TCRdb used MiXCR to reprocess the RT-PCR reads, holding one entry per CDR3 protein. This sample has roughly 520,000 distinct CDR3 sequences; 25% occur once, and the top ten carry under 2.5%. Sequencing used CD4+ T cells sorted from PBMCs, obtained approximately 5 days after vaccination. Receptors were obtained from a man in his fifties or sixties who received an inactivated influenza vaccine.

The chain links TRBV18 to TRBJ2-5; 7 bases fit TRBD1. There are 15 residues in the CDR3. Germline V lookup: CDR1 KGHSH, CDR2 LQKENI. The ends lost 2 bases at V and 5 bases at J; junction bases unmatched: 8. The CDR3 reads CASSPALTGAETQYF. In nucleotides, the CDR3 is TGTGCCAGCTCACCAGCATTAACAGGGGCCGAGACCCAGTACTTC.

The chain recombines TRBV20-1 with TRBJ2-1, with 11 bases matching TRBD2. CDR3 size: 16 residues. Germline CDR1 DFQATT, CDR2 SNEGSKA (reference sequence). The junction had 8 bases not matched to a gene; V was cut back by 0 bases and J by 7 bases. DNA of the CDR3: TGCAGTGCTAGAGATTGGGTGTCTAGCGGGAGGAATGAGCAGTTCTTC. Translation gives CSARDWVSSGRNEQFF.

This clonotype was picked up a small number of times. CDR3 sequence: CASSRGRVYQETQYF. Here the CDR3 DNA reads TGTGCCAGCAGTCGGGGTAGGGTGTACCAAGAGACCCAGTACTTC. The chain couples TRBV7-8 to TRBJ2-5; D is possibly TRBD2 (5 bases). This CDR3 comprises 15 residues. V was trimmed by 6 bases and J by 0 bases, leaving 14 bases between them. Germline assignment: CDR1 SGHVS and CDR2 FQNEAQ.

V and J are TRBV5-4 and TRBJ1-1, with D unclear. Trimming took off 3 bases at V and 10 bases at J, with 13 bases between the two ends. The CDR3 consists of 12 residues. Germline CDR1 and CDR2: SGHNT and YYREEE (reference sequence). CDR3 loop: CASSSEGAGAFF. The CDR3 DNA sequence: TGTGCCAGCAGCTCGGAAGGCGCGGGAGCTTTCTTT.

The J gene is TRBJ1-1, the V gene TRBV5-1; D perhaps matches TRBD1 (6 bases). The CDR3 has 15 residues. Germline V gene lookup returns CDR1 SGHRS and CDR2 YFSETQ. V lost 2 bases and J 1 base, leaving 12 bases between the germline ends. CDR3 residues: CASSFEDSKNTEAFF. The CDR3 nucleotides are TGCGCCAGCAGCTTCGAGGACAGCAAGAACACTGAAGCTTTCTTT.

The J gene is TRBJ1-5, the V gene TRBV15; D gene unclear. From germline, CDR1 is LNHNV and CDR2 YYDKDF (reference sequence). The ends were cut back, 0 bases at V and 7 bases at J, with 16 bases in the middle. This CDR3 is 16 amino acids long. The CDR3 is CATSRETSWSLQPQHF. The CDR3 nucleotides read TGTGCCACCAGCAGAGAAACGTCGTGGAGTTTGCAGCCCCAGCATTTT.

V is TRBV12-3 or TRBV12-4 and J is TRBJ1-3, with no clear D. This CDR3 has 15 amino acids. V was clipped by 1 base and J by 4 bases, with 11 bases between them. CDR3 in DNA: TGTGCCAGCAGTTTAGGCGCAGCCGTCGGAAACACCATATATTTT. This codes for CASSLGAAVGNTIYF.

The chain joins TRBV12-3 or TRBV12-4 to TRBJ1-1; TRBD1 is a possible D gene (6 bases). The CDR3 runs 15 residues. Trimming stripped 5 bases from V and 1 base from J, with 14 bases between. CDR3 sequence: CASSGPGTWNTEAFF. Here the CDR3 DNA reads TGTGCCAGCAGTGGACCCGGGACATGGAACACTGAAGCTTTCTTT.

The chain couples TRBV29-1 to TRBJ2-5; TRBD2 is a possible D gene (5 bases). The CDR3 contains 10 residues. The germline V gene has CDR1 SQVTM and CDR2 ANQGSEA. The germline V and J ends were trimmed by 4 bases and 10 bases, with 10 bases remaining between them. Written as DNA, the CDR3 is TGCAGCGTTGGGCAGGAGGTCCAGTACTTC. Translated: CSVGQEVQYF.

The table lists this clonotype with a few counts. CDR3 in amino acids: CASSGLANTDTQYF. The CDR3 DNA is TGTGCCAGCAGCGGACTAGCGAACACAGATACGCAGTATTTT. The J gene is TRBJ2-3, the V gene TRBV9, with 8 bases identical to TRBD2. Germline CDR1 reads SGDLS; CDR2 reads YYNGEE. The CDR3 spans 14 residues. V was clipped by 3 bases and J by 2 bases; unmatched bases: 2.

J is TRBJ2-1 and V is TRBV20-1; 7 positions agree with TRBD2. The CDR3 length is 14 residues. The V gene's germline CDR1 is DFQATT and CDR2 SNEGSKA (reference sequence). V lost 1 base to trimming and J lost 5 bases; unmatched junction nucleotides: 5. Written as DNA, the CDR3 is TGCAGTGCTAGAGCGCGGGAGTGGGACAATGAGCAGTTCTTC. Its protein is CSARAREWDNEQFF.

This sequence joins TRBV20-1 and TRBJ2-3; 15 positions agree with TRBD2. This CDR3 contains 16 residues. V dropped 5 bases and J dropped 6; count of bases not matched to a gene: 9. Germline values: CDR1 DFQATT, CDR2 SNEGSKA (reference sequence). The CDR3 sequence is CSAAGTSGRSTDTQYF. The CDR3 DNA is TGCAGTGCTGCCGGGACTAGCGGGAGGAGTACCGATACGCAGTATTTT.

In this sample, this clonotype turned up a few times. The chain employs TRBV20-1 and TRBJ2-7, with 9 bases aligning to TRBD1. There are 15 residues in the CDR3. The V gene's germline CDR1 is DFQATT and CDR2 SNEGSKA (reference sequence). The CDR3 DNA is TGCGGGGCAGACCGAGGGACAGGGAAAACCTACGAGCAGTACTTC. Amino acids: CGADRGTGKTYEQYF.

This clonotype occurred a few times. The chain has TRBV7-6 and TRBJ2-7, with D perhaps TRBD1 (5 bases). Germline CDR1 and CDR2: SGHVS and FNYEAQ. The ends were cut back, 2 bases at V and 2 bases at J, with 19 bases in the middle. The CDR3 contains 17 residues. This CDR3 is CASSLQSASGSTYEQYF. The CDR3 DNA is TGTGCCAGCAGCTTACAATCTGCGTCAGGGTCAACCTACGAGCAGTACTTC.